This T cell receptor beta chain was identified during a study of cytomegalovirus exposure and HLA in healthy donors. The V gene lost 1 base and the J gene lost 2 bases, with 13 bases spanning the gap. This CDR3 spans 15 amino acids. Germline V gene sequence: CDR1 GTSNPN, CDR2 SVGIG (reference sequence). PCR employed 60 Vbeta and 13 Jbeta primers. TCRdb keeps only in-frame clones here, not all; method: immunoSEQ multiplex PCR. Of approximately 190,000 clones in the sample, 87% are singletons; the top ten hold around 1%. What was sequenced was PBMCs. This rearrangement joins TRBV30 to TRBJ2-3; D possibly corresponds to TRBD1 (7 bases). The sequence was collected from a boy younger than 10 in good health and CMV-seronegative. The CDR3 here is CAWSEGAGLTDTQYF. The CDR3 DNA reads as TGTGCCTGGAGTGAGGGGGCGGGACTCACAGATACGCAGTATTTT.